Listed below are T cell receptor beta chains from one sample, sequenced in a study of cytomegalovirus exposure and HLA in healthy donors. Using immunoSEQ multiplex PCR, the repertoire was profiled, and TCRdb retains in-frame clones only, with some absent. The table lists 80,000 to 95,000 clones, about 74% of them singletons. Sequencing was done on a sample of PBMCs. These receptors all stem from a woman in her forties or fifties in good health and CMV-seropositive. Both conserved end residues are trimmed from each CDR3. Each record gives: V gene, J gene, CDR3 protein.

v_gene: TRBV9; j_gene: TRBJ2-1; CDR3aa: ASIKGGETYNEQF
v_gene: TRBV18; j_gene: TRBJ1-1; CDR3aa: ASSENRGTEAF
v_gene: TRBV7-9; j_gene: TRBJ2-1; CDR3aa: ASSSGLAGDNEQF
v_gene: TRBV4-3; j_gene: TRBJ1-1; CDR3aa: ASSQDSRTGAEAF
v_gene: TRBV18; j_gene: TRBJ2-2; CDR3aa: ASLADRHTGELF
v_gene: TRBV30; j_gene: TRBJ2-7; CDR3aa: AWSVHIDEQY
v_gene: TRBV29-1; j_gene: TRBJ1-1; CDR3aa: SVTITLEAF
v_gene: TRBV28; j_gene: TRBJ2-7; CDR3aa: ASSSIRDRGPYEQY
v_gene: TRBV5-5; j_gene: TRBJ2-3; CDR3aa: ASSQLAASTDTQY
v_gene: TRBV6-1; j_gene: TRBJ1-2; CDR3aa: ASSRQGKYGYT
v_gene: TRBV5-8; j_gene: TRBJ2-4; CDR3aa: ASSLTENIQY
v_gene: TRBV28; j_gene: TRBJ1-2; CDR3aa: ATPGSRDTTNYGYT
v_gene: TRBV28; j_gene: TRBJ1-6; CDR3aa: ASSFGQGFSSYNSPLH
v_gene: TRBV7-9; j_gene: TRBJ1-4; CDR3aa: ASSLEGLGEKLF
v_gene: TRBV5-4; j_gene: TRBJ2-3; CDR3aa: ASSRDRGTDTQY
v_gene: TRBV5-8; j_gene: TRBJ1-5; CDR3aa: ASSQDSYPQH
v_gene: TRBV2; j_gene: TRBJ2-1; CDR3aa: ASSEEVAGINEQF
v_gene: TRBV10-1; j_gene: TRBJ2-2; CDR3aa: ASRRYLNTGELF
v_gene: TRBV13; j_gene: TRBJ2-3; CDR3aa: ASSFPRLWDTQY
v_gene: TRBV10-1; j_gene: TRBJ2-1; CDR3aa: ASSEPGQAYNEQF
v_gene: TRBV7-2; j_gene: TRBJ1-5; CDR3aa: ASSLNTGTGGQPQH
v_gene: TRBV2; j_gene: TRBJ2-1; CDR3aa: ASTPLAGAGNEQF
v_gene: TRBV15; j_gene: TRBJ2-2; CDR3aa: ATSRKRFRQGGTGELF
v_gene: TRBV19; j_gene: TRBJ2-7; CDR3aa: ASSRTSSSYEQY
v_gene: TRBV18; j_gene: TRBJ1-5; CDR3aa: ASSLRGPGDNQPQH
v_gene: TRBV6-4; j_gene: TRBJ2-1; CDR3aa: ASSDPGTANNEQF
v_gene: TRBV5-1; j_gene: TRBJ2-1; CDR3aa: ASSLTASGRANEQF
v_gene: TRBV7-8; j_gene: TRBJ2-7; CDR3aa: ASSLTRPRSEQY
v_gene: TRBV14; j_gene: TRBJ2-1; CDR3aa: ASSQTSGRAGGEQF
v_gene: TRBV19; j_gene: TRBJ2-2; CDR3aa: ASTFGQLNTGELF
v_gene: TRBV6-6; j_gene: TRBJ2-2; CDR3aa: ASSTSVPHTGELF
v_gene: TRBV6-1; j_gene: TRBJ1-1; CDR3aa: ASSEGFRNTEAF
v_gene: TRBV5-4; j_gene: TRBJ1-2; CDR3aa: ASSQRTGNGYT
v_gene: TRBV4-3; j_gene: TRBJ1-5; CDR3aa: ASSRTGYNQPQH
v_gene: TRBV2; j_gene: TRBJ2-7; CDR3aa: VKKKAAYEQY
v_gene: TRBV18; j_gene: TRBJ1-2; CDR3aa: ASSVDRARGYGYT
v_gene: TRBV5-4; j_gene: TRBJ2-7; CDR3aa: ASSPYPTGRGTYEQY
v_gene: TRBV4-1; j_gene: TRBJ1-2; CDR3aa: ASSQPGVGGYT
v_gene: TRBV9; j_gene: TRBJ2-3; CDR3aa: ASSSRLGVDTQY
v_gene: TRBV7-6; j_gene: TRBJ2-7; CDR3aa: ASSLRQGFGEQY
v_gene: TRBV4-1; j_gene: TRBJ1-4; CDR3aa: ASSQAGGTNEKLF
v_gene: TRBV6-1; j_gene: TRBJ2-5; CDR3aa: ASSEKTEGLAGGETQY
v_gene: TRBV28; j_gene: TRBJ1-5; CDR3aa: ASSLGDSTNQPQH
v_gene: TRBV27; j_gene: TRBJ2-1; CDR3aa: ASIRGGEQF
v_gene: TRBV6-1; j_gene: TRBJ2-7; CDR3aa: ASSGKRDFH
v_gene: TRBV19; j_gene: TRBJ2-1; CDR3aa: ASKPGLAGDSSYNEQF
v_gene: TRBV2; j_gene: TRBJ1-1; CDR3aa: ASRTGTGREAF
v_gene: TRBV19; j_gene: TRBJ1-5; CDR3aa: ASSTQTGGFQPQH
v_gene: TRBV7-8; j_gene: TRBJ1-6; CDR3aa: ASSPTGGDSPLH
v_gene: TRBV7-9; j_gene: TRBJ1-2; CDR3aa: ALGPGTEYDGYT